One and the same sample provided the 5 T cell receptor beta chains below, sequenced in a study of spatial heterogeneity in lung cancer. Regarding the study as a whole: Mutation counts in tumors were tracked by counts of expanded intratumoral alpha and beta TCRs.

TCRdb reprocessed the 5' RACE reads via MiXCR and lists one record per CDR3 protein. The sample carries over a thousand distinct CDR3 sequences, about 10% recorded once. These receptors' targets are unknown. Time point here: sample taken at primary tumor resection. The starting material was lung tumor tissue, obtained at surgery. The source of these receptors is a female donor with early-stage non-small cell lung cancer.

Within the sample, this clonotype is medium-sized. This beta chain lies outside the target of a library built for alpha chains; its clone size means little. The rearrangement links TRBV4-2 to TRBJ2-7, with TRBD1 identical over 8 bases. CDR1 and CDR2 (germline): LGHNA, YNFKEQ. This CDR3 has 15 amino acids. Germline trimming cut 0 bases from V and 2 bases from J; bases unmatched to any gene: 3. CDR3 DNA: TGTGCCAGCAGCCAAGATCAGGGGGCGACCTACGAGCAGTACTTC. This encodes CASSQDQGATYEQYF.

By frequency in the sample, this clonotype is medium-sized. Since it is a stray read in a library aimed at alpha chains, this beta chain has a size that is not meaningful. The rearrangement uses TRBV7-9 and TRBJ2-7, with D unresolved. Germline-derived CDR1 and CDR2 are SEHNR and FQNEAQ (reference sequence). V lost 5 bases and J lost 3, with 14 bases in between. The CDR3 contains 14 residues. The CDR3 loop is CASSPFPAGYEQYF. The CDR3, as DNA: TGTGCCAGCAGCCCATTTCCGGCTGGCTACGAGCAGTACTTC.

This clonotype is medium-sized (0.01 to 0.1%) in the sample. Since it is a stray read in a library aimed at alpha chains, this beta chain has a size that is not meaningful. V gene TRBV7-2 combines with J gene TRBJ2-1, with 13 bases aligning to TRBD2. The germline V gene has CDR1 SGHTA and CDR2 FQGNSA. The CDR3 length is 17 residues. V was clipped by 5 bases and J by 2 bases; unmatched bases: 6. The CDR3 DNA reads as TGTGCCAGCAGCCTGAGGACTAGCGGGAGACCCTACAATGAGCAGTTCTTC. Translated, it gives CASSLRTSGRPYNEQFF.

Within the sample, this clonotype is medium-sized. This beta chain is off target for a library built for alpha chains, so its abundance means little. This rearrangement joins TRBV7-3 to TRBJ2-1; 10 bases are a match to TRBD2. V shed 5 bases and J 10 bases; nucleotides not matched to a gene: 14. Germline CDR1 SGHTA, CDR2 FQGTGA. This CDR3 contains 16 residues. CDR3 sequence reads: CASSPYGASGSNEQFF. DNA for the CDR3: TGTGCCAGCAGCCCCTATGGGGCTAGCGGGAGTAACGAGCAGTTCTTC.

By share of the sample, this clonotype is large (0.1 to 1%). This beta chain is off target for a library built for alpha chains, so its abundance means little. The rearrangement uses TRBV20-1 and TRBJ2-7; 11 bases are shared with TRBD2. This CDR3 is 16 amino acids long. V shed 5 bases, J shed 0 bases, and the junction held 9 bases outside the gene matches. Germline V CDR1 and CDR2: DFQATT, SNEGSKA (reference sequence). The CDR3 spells CSAPKGTSGYSYEQYF. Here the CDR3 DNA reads TGCAGTGCTCCTAAAGGGACTAGCGGCTACTCCTACGAGCAGTACTTC.